The clone carrying this T cell receptor beta chain was counted once. Its cognate antigen is unknown. The sample originates from a study of early T cells in non-severe SARS-CoV-2 infection. For the study at large: Sequencing was performed on bulk RNA from unsorted whole blood, leaving chains unpaired. Overall study results and limits: Reliance on VDJdb matching favored anti-spike CD8 responses; private and CD4 specificities were missed.

CDR1 SGHAT and CDR2 FQNNGV come from the germline V gene. The CDR3 is 15 amino acids. V lost 2 bases, J lost 2 bases, and 3 bases stayed unmatched. Unique molecular identifiers were attached to individual cDNA molecules. TCRdb redid the calling of the 5' RACE reads with MiXCR, one entry per CDR3 protein. The sample lists fewer than 75,000 distinct CDR3 sequences, more than 15% occurring once. Sequencing was performed on whole blood, taken at baseline. V and J are TRBV11-2 and TRBJ2-7; 10 nucleotides agree with TRBD2. This sequence was found in an adult who was a healthcare worker with PCR-confirmed SARS-CoV-2 infection or an uninfected control (not recorded which). Here the CDR3 DNA reads TGTGCCAGCAGCTTACTAGCGGGAGACGCCTACGAGCAGTACTTC. Its translation is CASSLLAGDAYEQYF.